This TCR beta chain was observed in a study of blood T cells in healthy people across ages. V was trimmed by 0 bases and J by 4 bases, leaving 10 bases between them. This CDR3 is built from 15 residues. Looked up from germline, CDR1 is MNHEY and CDR2 is SMNVEV (reference sequence). Note on this clonotype: As yet, its antigen is unknown.

The total RNA that was extracted per sample amounted to at least 5 micrograms. PCR was performed a second time for about 7 to 11 cycles using a sample-barcoded 5' primer and a J-beta primer mix. Each cDNA molecule received a tag from a template-switch adaptor that had 12 random nucleotides. TCRdb re-called the 5' RACE reads with MiXCR, one entry per CDR3 protein. The table has around 2 million distinct CDR3 sequences, about 39% seen once. General study points: Using unsorted PBMCs precluded a conclusive naive versus antigen-experienced comparison. More naive CD4+ cells and higher diversity marked long-lived donors relative to aged donors.

Material: blood. The sequence derives from a human donor in good health. The V and J genes are TRBV27 and TRBJ1-5, with unresolved D. The DNA of the CDR3 is TGTGCCAGCAGTTTATCGTTCAGTTATAATCAGCCCCAGCATTTT. Translated, it gives CASSLSFSYNQPQHF.